A selection of T cell receptor beta chains follows, all from one sample in a study of beta chain features in type 1 diabetes. Method: immunoSEQ multiplex PCR; TCRdb's copy keeps in-frame clones and lacks some. The sample consists of some 150,000 clones, about 13% of them appearing once. The sample taken for sequencing was central memory CD4+ T cells from blood. These receptors came from a man between 18 and 35 years old with type 1 diabetes. CDR3s include the opening cysteine and the closing phenylalanine or tryptophan. Fields, in order: D gene, J gene, V gene, clone size, CDR3 DNA, CDR3 protein. D genes are given only for firm matches. The size entry is marked missing in some rows and otherwise reads once, few, many or a size class.

D: TRBD1; J: TRBJ1-2; V: TRBV29-1; size: few; DNA: TGCAGCGCTCTCGACAGGGAGGATGGCTACACCTTC; CDR3: CSALDREDGYTF
D: .; J: TRBJ2-7; V: TRBV7-2; size: few; DNA: TGTGCCAGCAGCTTAGGACAGATCTACGAGCAGTACTTC; CDR3: CASSLGQIYEQYF
D: .; J: TRBJ2-3; V: TRBV19; size: medium-sized; DNA: TGTGCCAGTAGTGGCGGGGTTCTCGGGACAGATACGCAGTATTTT; CDR3: CASSGGVLGTDTQYF
D: .; J: TRBJ1-6; V: TRBV2; size: many; DNA: TGTGCCAGCAGTGGGAGGCAGCCAGCGGCAAATTCACCCCTCCACTTT; CDR3: CASSGRQPAANSPLHF
D: .; J: TRBJ2-1; V: TRBV5-1; size: few; DNA: TGCGCCAGCAGCCCCCAGGACGACGATGAGCAGTTCTTC; CDR3: CASSPQDDDEQFF
D: TRBD2; J: TRBJ2-1; V: TRBV27; size: .; DNA: TGTGCCAGCAGTAGCCCGGAGCGGGGGCCTCACAATGAGCAGTTCTTC; CDR3: CASSSPERGPHNEQFF
D: .; J: TRBJ2-3; V: TRBV19; size: .; DNA: TGTGCCAGTAGCCCGGGACGGCAGAGCACAGATACGCAGTATTTT; CDR3: CASSPGRQSTDTQYF
D: .; J: TRBJ2-7; V: TRBV30; size: once; DNA: TGTGCCTCGAGTACGGGACTTCGAGGCGAGTACTTC; CDR3: CASSTGLRGEYF
D: .; J: TRBJ1-4; V: TRBV7-9; size: .; DNA: TGTGCCAGCAGCTTAGCGGCCGTGGGAATTGAAAAACTGTTTTTT; CDR3: CASSLAAVGIEKLFF
D: .; J: TRBJ1-1; V: TRBV7-2; size: .; DNA: TGTGCCAGCAGCACCTTATATTTGGGCACTGAAGCTTTCTTT; CDR3: CASSTLYLGTEAFF
D: .; J: TRBJ1-1; V: TRBV6-6; size: few; DNA: TGTGCCAGCCGTGGTGACCATATGAACACTGAAGCTTTCTTT; CDR3: CASRGDHMNTEAFF
D: .; J: TRBJ2-3; V: TRBV4-1; size: many; DNA: TGCGCCAGCAGCCCTTCCGGGACAAACACAGATACGCAGTATTTT; CDR3: CASSPSGTNTDTQYF
D: TRBD1; J: TRBJ2-7; V: TRBV4-2; size: .; DNA: TGTGCCAGCAGCCTAGCGCCGGGACAGGGAGGCTACGAGCAGTACTTC; CDR3: CASSLAPGQGGYEQYF
D: .; J: TRBJ2-3; V: TRBV7-2; size: .; DNA: TGTGCCAGCAGCTCAGATACGCAGTATTTT; CDR3: CASSSDTQYF
D: TRBD1; J: TRBJ1-4; V: TRBV10-3; size: few; DNA: TGTGCCATCAGCCAGGGACAGGGGTCGAGTGAAAAACTGTTTTTT; CDR3: CAISQGQGSSEKLFF
D: .; J: TRBJ2-5; V: TRBV27; size: .; DNA: TGTGCCAGCAGTTTATCGAGGGGGCAAGAGACCCAGTACTTC; CDR3: CASSLSRGQETQYF
D: .; J: TRBJ2-2; V: TRBV7-9; size: .; DNA: TGTGCCAGCAGAGGGGACACGAACACCGGGGAGCTGTTTTTT; CDR3: CASRGDTNTGELFF
D: .; J: TRBJ2-1; V: TRBV7-9; size: few; DNA: TGTGCCAGCAGCCCAGGGAGACGACGGTACAATGAGCAGTTCTTC; CDR3: CASSPGRRRYNEQFF
D: .; J: TRBJ1-1; V: TRBV4-1; size: .; DNA: TGCGCCAGCAGCCAAGAAGGGGTGGTGAACACTGAAGCTTTCTTT; CDR3: CASSQEGVVNTEAFF
D: .; J: TRBJ1-6; V: TRBV18; size: few; DNA: TGTGCCAGCTCACGCGAAATCACCGGGACAAACGGTTCACCCCTCCACTTT; CDR3: CASSREITGTNGSPLHF
D: .; J: TRBJ2-6; V: TRBV11-2; size: .; DNA: TGTGCCAGCAGCTCGATTAGGGGCGGATCTGGGGCCAACGTCCTGACTTTC; CDR3: CASSSIRGGSGANVLTF
D: .; J: TRBJ1-3; V: TRBV9; size: .; DNA: TGTGCCAGCAGCGTAGGGCAAACCTCTGGAAACACCATATATTTT; CDR3: CASSVGQTSGNTIYF
D: .; J: TRBJ2-7; V: TRBV10-3; size: few; DNA: TGTGCCATCAGTGAGGCCGAGGGCGGCCCGGGGTCGAGCTCCTACGAGCAGTACTTC; CDR3: CAISEAEGGPGSSSYEQYF
D: TRBD1; J: TRBJ1-4; V: TRBV7-3; size: few; DNA: TGTGCCAGCAGCTCCCAACCCAGGGGGACTAATGAAAAACTGTTTTTT; CDR3: CASSSQPRGTNEKLFF
D: TRBD1; J: TRBJ1-6; V: TRBV9; size: .; DNA: TGTGCCAGCAGCGTAGACTGGACAGGTTCTCGTAATTCACCCCTCCACTTT; CDR3: CASSVDWTGSRNSPLHF
D: TRBD1; J: TRBJ1-2; V: TRBV6-1; size: few; DNA: TGTGCCAGCAGTGATTTTACAGGGGCCCGCTACACCTTC; CDR3: CASSDFTGARYTF
D: .; J: TRBJ1-6; V: TRBV2; size: few; DNA: TGTGCCAGCAGTTCCCGTCCCACCGGAGATAATTCACCCCTCCACTTT; CDR3: CASSSRPTGDNSPLHF
D: TRBD1; J: TRBJ2-3; V: TRBV9; size: .; DNA: TGTGCCAGCAGCGTAGCCACACCTTACAGGGGGGATACGCAGTATTTT; CDR3: CASSVATPYRGDTQYF
D: .; J: TRBJ2-2; V: TRBV6-5; size: few; DNA: TGTGCCAGCAGTTACTCAGCAAGCACCGGGGAGCTGTTTTTT; CDR3: CASSYSASTGELFF
D: TRBD1; J: TRBJ2-7; V: TRBV6-6; size: .; DNA: TGTGCCAGCAGTTATACCGGACAGGGGGCGTACGAGCAGTACTTC; CDR3: CASSYTGQGAYEQYF
D: TRBD1; J: TRBJ1-2; V: TRBV7-9; size: .; DNA: TGTGCCAGCAGCTCCGGGACAGGGGGCTATGGCTACACCTTC; CDR3: CASSSGTGGYGYTF
D: .; J: TRBJ1-1; V: TRBV19; size: .; DNA: TGTGCCAGTAGTCGGGGGCGGACGAACACTGAAGCTTTCTTT; CDR3: CASSRGRTNTEAFF
D: .; J: TRBJ2-6; V: TRBV5-6; size: .; DNA: TGTGCCAGCAGCTTGGTTGGCTCTGGGGCCAACGTCCTGACTTTC; CDR3: CASSLVGSGANVLTF
D: TRBD2; J: TRBJ2-3; V: TRBV7-7; size: .; DNA: TGTGCTAGCAGCTCGACTAGCTCCGGCACAGATACGCAGTATTTT; CDR3: CASSSTSSGTDTQYF
D: TRBD1; J: TRBJ2-3; V: TRBV10-1; size: few; DNA: TGCGCCAGCAGTGAGTCGACAGGGACAGATACGCAGTATTTT; CDR3: CASSESTGTDTQYF
D: .; J: TRBJ2-3; V: TRBV5-1; size: .; DNA: TGCGCCAGCAGCGATAGACGGCTCAGCACAGATACGCAGTATTTT; CDR3: CASSDRRLSTDTQYF
D: .; J: TRBJ1-5; V: TRBV4-2; size: few; DNA: TGTGCCAGCAGCCAACAGGGAGTGGGCAATCAGCCCCAGCATTTT; CDR3: CASSQQGVGNQPQHF
D: .; J: TRBJ2-1; V: TRBV29-1; size: .; DNA: TGCAGCGCTACCACCGGGGGGACAGGCCTCTACAATGAGCAGTTCTTC; CDR3: CSATTGGTGLYNEQFF
D: TRBD2; J: TRBJ2-1; V: TRBV5-1; size: few; DNA: TGCGCCAGCAGCTTTGGACTAGCGGGGGCGACTGAGCAGTTCTTC; CDR3: CASSFGLAGATEQFF
D: .; J: TRBJ2-7; V: TRBV7-8; size: .; DNA: TGTGCCAGCAGCCCAAACGGACAGTTCACCTACGAGCAGTACTTC; CDR3: CASSPNGQFTYEQYF
D: .; J: TRBJ2-6; V: TRBV9; size: .; DNA: TGTGCCAGCAGCGTCAGGGGTGCTGGGGCCAACGTCCTGACTTTC; CDR3: CASSVRGAGANVLTF
D: .; J: TRBJ2-3; V: TRBV14; size: few; DNA: TGTGCCAGCAGCCCCCGGGGGCTTTTCCGAAACACAGATACGCAGTATTTT; CDR3: CASSPRGLFRNTDTQYF
D: TRBD1; J: TRBJ2-3; V: TRBV5-1; size: .; DNA: TGCGCCAGCAGCTGGACAGGGGATCCCGCAGATACGCAGTATTTT; CDR3: CASSWTGDPADTQYF
D: .; J: TRBJ1-1; V: TRBV5-1; size: few; DNA: TGCGCCAGCTCACTCGACATGGAACTCGCTGAAGCTTTCTTT; CDR3: CASSLDMELAEAFF
D: .; J: TRBJ2-1; V: TRBV5-1; size: .; DNA: TGCGCCAGCAGCTTCGGTGAGAATGAGCAGTTCTTC; CDR3: CASSFGENEQFF
D: .; J: TRBJ1-1; V: TRBV7-2; size: .; DNA: TGTGCCAGCAGCTTCGCCAGGGTGAACACTGAAGCTTTCTTT; CDR3: CASSFARVNTEAFF
D: TRBD1; J: TRBJ2-2; V: TRBV11-2; size: .; DNA: TGTGCCAGCAGCAGCCAAGGACAGGGTACCGGGGAGCTGTTTTTT; CDR3: CASSSQGQGTGELFF